A selection of T cell receptor beta chains follows, all from one sample in a study of blood T cell repertoires in COVID-19. The assay was immunoSEQ multiplex PCR, and TCRdb's table has in-frame clones only and misses some. The data show 250,000 to 400,000 clones, roughly 89% seen once. Sequenced input: PBMCs or T cells enriched from blood (not recorded which). Receptors were obtained from a man in his 60s who had recovered from COVID-19. Each CDR3 is given with its conserved first and last residue. Each record gives: clone size, V gene, J gene, D gene, CDR3 DNA, CDR3 protein. The D gene is left open where the match is weak. Clone sizes are given selectively: once, few, many, or a class where the clone is expanded.

clone_size: NA; v_call: TRBV27; j_call: TRBJ2-3; d_call: NA; cdr3_nt: TGTGCCAGCAGTTTGTTTCCTGGGGGCCCTAGCACAGATACGCAGTATTTT; cdr3_aa: CASSLFPGGPSTDTQYF
clone_size: NA; v_call: TRBV4-1; j_call: TRBJ2-7; d_call: TRBD1; cdr3_nt: TGCGCCAGCAGCCAAGCGGGATCGACGGGCTACCGGGACAGAAGCTCCTACGAGCAGTACTTC; cdr3_aa: CASSQAGSTGYRDRSSYEQYF
clone_size: NA; v_call: TRBV6-5; j_call: TRBJ2-1; d_call: NA; cdr3_nt: TGTGCCAGCAGCCGCAGGGGCGACAATGAGCAGTTCTTC; cdr3_aa: CASSRRGDNEQFF
clone_size: few; v_call: TRBV18; j_call: TRBJ2-7; d_call: NA; cdr3_nt: TGTGCCAGCTCACACTCTAGTTCCTACGAGCAGTACTTC; cdr3_aa: CASSHSSSYEQYF
clone_size: NA; v_call: TRBV3-1/TRBV3-2; j_call: TRBJ2-1; d_call: NA; cdr3_nt: TGTGCCAGCAGCCCAGGTAACCAGGGAATCGAGCAGTTCTTC; cdr3_aa: CASSPGNQGIEQFF
clone_size: NA; v_call: TRBV9; j_call: TRBJ2-2; d_call: TRBD2; cdr3_nt: TGTGCCAGCAGCGTAGGGCCGGGAGGGACTAGCGGCACCGGGGAGCTGTTTTTT; cdr3_aa: CASSVGPGGTSGTGELFF
clone_size: NA; v_call: TRBV6-5; j_call: TRBJ2-7; d_call: TRBD2; cdr3_nt: TGTGCCAGCAGCGCGGGACTAGCGGGAGGGCGCGAGCAGTACTTC; cdr3_aa: CASSAGLAGGREQYF
clone_size: once; v_call: TRBV5-1; j_call: TRBJ2-7; d_call: TRBD1; cdr3_nt: TGCGCCAGCAGCTACACCGGGACAGGGTTTGACGAGCAGTACTTC; cdr3_aa: CASSYTGTGFDEQYF
clone_size: NA; v_call: TRBV19; j_call: TRBJ2-5; d_call: TRBD2; cdr3_nt: TGTGCCACTGCTTTTGGGGGAGGGGTAGAGACCCAGTACTTC; cdr3_aa: CATAFGGGVETQYF
clone_size: NA; v_call: TRBV27; j_call: TRBJ2-7; d_call: TRBD2; cdr3_nt: TGTGCCAGCAGTTCTGGAAGGACTAGCGGCTACGAGCAGTACTTC; cdr3_aa: CASSSGRTSGYEQYF
clone_size: NA; v_call: TRBV24-1; j_call: TRBJ2-1; d_call: TRBD2; cdr3_nt: TGTGCCACCAGTCTTGCGGGAGATAAAAATGAGCAGTTCTTC; cdr3_aa: CATSLAGDKNEQFF
clone_size: NA; v_call: TRBV11-2; j_call: TRBJ2-1; d_call: NA; cdr3_nt: TGTGCCAGCAGCGAACGCCCGGGGTCCAATGAGCAGTTCTTC; cdr3_aa: CASSERPGSNEQFF
clone_size: NA; v_call: TRBV9; j_call: TRBJ2-1; d_call: TRBD1; cdr3_nt: TGTGCCAGCAGCGCGTTCGTATCTACAGGGGGAAACTACAATGAGCAGTTCTTC; cdr3_aa: CASSAFVSTGGNYNEQFF
clone_size: NA; v_call: TRBV28; j_call: TRBJ1-3; d_call: NA; cdr3_nt: TGTGCCAGCAGTCCACCGGGACTTACGACTGGAAACACCATATATTTT; cdr3_aa: CASSPPGLTTGNTIYF
clone_size: NA; v_call: TRBV9; j_call: TRBJ2-1; d_call: TRBD2; cdr3_nt: TGTGCCAGCAGCGTAAGCGGGCCTAGCGGGAGGGACTACAATGAGCAGTTCTTC; cdr3_aa: CASSVSGPSGRDYNEQFF
clone_size: NA; v_call: TRBV6-1; j_call: TRBJ2-3; d_call: TRBD1; cdr3_nt: TGTGCCAGCAGTGAACAGGGGGCCTTCCCAGATACGCAGTATTTT; cdr3_aa: CASSEQGAFPDTQYF
clone_size: NA; v_call: TRBV19; j_call: TRBJ2-3; d_call: TRBD2; cdr3_nt: TGTGCCAGTTCGACTAGCGGGAGACCGAGGGGAACCGATACGCAGTATTTT; cdr3_aa: CASSTSGRPRGTDTQYF
clone_size: once; v_call: TRBV29-1; j_call: TRBJ1-1; d_call: NA; cdr3_nt: TGCAGCGTTCGTCCTCGGGGGACGATAGCTTTCTTT; cdr3_aa: CSVRPRGTIAFF
clone_size: NA; v_call: TRBV2; j_call: TRBJ2-5; d_call: TRBD2; cdr3_nt: TGTGCCAGCAGTGAGGGGACTAGGGGGACCCAGTACTTC; cdr3_aa: CASSEGTRGTQYF
clone_size: NA; v_call: TRBV28; j_call: TRBJ2-1; d_call: TRBD1; cdr3_nt: TGTGCCAGCATGGGGGCAGGGGGCAAAAATGAGCAGTTCTTC; cdr3_aa: CASMGAGGKNEQFF
clone_size: NA; v_call: TRBV2; j_call: TRBJ2-1; d_call: TRBD2; cdr3_nt: TGTGCCAGCAGTGAGGGACTAGGAACTCAGTTGCAGTTCTTC; cdr3_aa: CASSEGLGTQLQFF
clone_size: NA; v_call: TRBV5-1; j_call: TRBJ2-7; d_call: TRBD1; cdr3_nt: TGCGCCAGCCGGGACAGCTCCTACGAGCAGTACTTC; cdr3_aa: CASRDSSYEQYF
clone_size: NA; v_call: TRBV3-1/TRBV3-2; j_call: TRBJ1-1; d_call: NA; cdr3_nt: TGTGCCAGCAGCCAAGTATACGTGAGCTCGGGACTAACCTTT; cdr3_aa: CASSQVYVSSGLTF
clone_size: NA; v_call: TRBV14; j_call: TRBJ2-1; d_call: TRBD2; cdr3_nt: TGTGCCAGCAGCCATACTAGCGGGAGGGCTTATGAGCAGTTCTTC; cdr3_aa: CASSHTSGRAYEQFF
clone_size: NA; v_call: TRBV28; j_call: TRBJ2-1; d_call: NA; cdr3_nt: TGTGCCAGCAGTCGGGAGCACAATGAGCAGTTCTTC; cdr3_aa: CASSREHNEQFF
clone_size: once; v_call: TRBV2; j_call: TRBJ2-3; d_call: TRBD2; cdr3_nt: TGTGCCAGCAGTGTAGTTCGCGGGAGGGAGTCAGATACGCAGTATTTT; cdr3_aa: CASSVVRGRESDTQYF
clone_size: NA; v_call: TRBV7-3; j_call: TRBJ2-5; d_call: TRBD2; cdr3_nt: TGTGCCAGCAGCTTAACGCCGGGACTAGCGGGAGGAGGGGAGACCCAGTACTTC; cdr3_aa: CASSLTPGLAGGGETQYF
clone_size: NA; v_call: TRBV7-2; j_call: TRBJ2-1; d_call: NA; cdr3_nt: TGTGCCAGCAGCCCCCTGAGTGAGCAGTTCTTC; cdr3_aa: CASSPLSEQFF
clone_size: NA; v_call: TRBV2; j_call: TRBJ1-2; d_call: NA; cdr3_nt: TGTGCCAGCAGTGGACCGGGGGGCGGAGATGGCTACACCTTC; cdr3_aa: CASSGPGGGDGYTF
clone_size: NA; v_call: TRBV19; j_call: TRBJ1-5; d_call: TRBD1; cdr3_nt: TGTGCCAGTAGTACCTCGGGTTGGCAGGGGGCTATTCAGCCCCAGCATTTT; cdr3_aa: CASSTSGWQGAIQPQHF
clone_size: NA; v_call: TRBV7-9; j_call: TRBJ2-7; d_call: NA; cdr3_nt: TGTGCCAGCAGGGGGGGTGCACGGTCTTTGGACGAGCAGTACTTC; cdr3_aa: CASRGGARSLDEQYF
clone_size: NA; v_call: TRBV28; j_call: TRBJ2-1; d_call: TRBD1; cdr3_nt: TGTGCCAGCAGTCCCCCCAGGAGGACAGGGGCCGATGAGCAGTTCTTC; cdr3_aa: CASSPPRRTGADEQFF
clone_size: NA; v_call: TRBV6-4; j_call: TRBJ2-6; d_call: NA; cdr3_nt: TGTGCCAGCAGCAGATACTCTGGGGCCAACGTCCTGACTTTC; cdr3_aa: CASSRYSGANVLTF
clone_size: NA; v_call: TRBV11-2; j_call: TRBJ1-6; d_call: NA; cdr3_nt: TGTGCCAGCAGCTTAGAGGCAGGAAGCTCGTATTCACCCCTCCACTTT; cdr3_aa: CASSLEAGSSYSPLHF
clone_size: once; v_call: TRBV27; j_call: TRBJ2-1; d_call: NA; cdr3_nt: TGTGCCAGCAGTTTTGGCAGACAGCCTGCCTACAATGAGCAGTTCTTC; cdr3_aa: CASSFGRQPAYNEQFF
clone_size: NA; v_call: TRBV2; j_call: TRBJ2-2; d_call: NA; cdr3_nt: TGTGCCAGCAGTGAAACAGGGCCGAACACCGGGGAGCTGTTTTTT; cdr3_aa: CASSETGPNTGELFF
clone_size: NA; v_call: TRBV19; j_call: TRBJ1-1; d_call: NA; cdr3_nt: TGTGCCAGTAAACAACGGGGGATAGGCGCTGAAGCTTTCTTT; cdr3_aa: CASKQRGIGAEAFF
clone_size: NA; v_call: TRBV6-5; j_call: TRBJ2-1; d_call: NA; cdr3_nt: TGTGCCAGCAGATCCCACGGCGGGCACAATGAGCAGTTCTTC; cdr3_aa: CASRSHGGHNEQFF
clone_size: NA; v_call: TRBV19; j_call: TRBJ2-4; d_call: NA; cdr3_nt: TGTGCCAGTAGTATTCTACAGGCTTCCGGGAACATTCAGTACTTC; cdr3_aa: CASSILQASGNIQYF
clone_size: NA; v_call: TRBV7-2; j_call: TRBJ1-3; d_call: NA; cdr3_nt: TGTGCCAGCAGCCCGAGGTCCGTCGCCCAGGGGGGAAACACCATATATTTT; cdr3_aa: CASSPRSVAQGGNTIYF
clone_size: NA; v_call: TRBV18; j_call: TRBJ2-5; d_call: TRBD2; cdr3_nt: TGTGCCAGCTCACCACAGTCTGCGGGAGGACCTAGGGAGGAGACCCAGTACTTC; cdr3_aa: CASSPQSAGGPREETQYF
clone_size: once; v_call: TRBV6-5; j_call: TRBJ2-3; d_call: NA; cdr3_nt: TGTGCCAGCAGTTGGAGGACGGAGGGGGATACGCAGTATTTT; cdr3_aa: CASSWRTEGDTQYF
clone_size: NA; v_call: TRBV6-2/TRBV6-3; j_call: TRBJ2-7; d_call: NA; cdr3_nt: TGTGCCAGCAGTTACAAACCAGGGACTTTCTCCTACGAGCAGTACTTC; cdr3_aa: CASSYKPGTFSYEQYF
clone_size: NA; v_call: TRBV9; j_call: TRBJ2-1; d_call: TRBD2; cdr3_nt: TGTGCCAGCAGCGTAGTTGCGGGAGGATACAATGAGCAGTTCTTC; cdr3_aa: CASSVVAGGYNEQFF
clone_size: few; v_call: TRBV11-3; j_call: TRBJ2-2; d_call: NA; cdr3_nt: TGTGCCAGCAGCTTAAAAGCGGTGAACACCGGGGAGCTGTTTTTT; cdr3_aa: CASSLKAVNTGELFF
clone_size: NA; v_call: TRBV2; j_call: TRBJ2-1; d_call: TRBD2; cdr3_nt: TGTGCCAGCAGTGATGGCGGGAGGAGGTCCTACAATGAGCAGTTCTTC; cdr3_aa: CASSDGGRRSYNEQFF
clone_size: NA; v_call: TRBV2; j_call: TRBJ2-1; d_call: TRBD2; cdr3_nt: TGTGCCAGCAGTGAATCGGGTCTAGCGGGAGGGGGGGAGCAGTTCTTC; cdr3_aa: CASSESGLAGGGEQFF
clone_size: NA; v_call: TRBV7-8; j_call: TRBJ2-7; d_call: NA; cdr3_nt: TGTGCCAGCAGCAGGCGGGATGCTAGCACCCAGCAGTACTTC; cdr3_aa: CASSRRDASTQQYF